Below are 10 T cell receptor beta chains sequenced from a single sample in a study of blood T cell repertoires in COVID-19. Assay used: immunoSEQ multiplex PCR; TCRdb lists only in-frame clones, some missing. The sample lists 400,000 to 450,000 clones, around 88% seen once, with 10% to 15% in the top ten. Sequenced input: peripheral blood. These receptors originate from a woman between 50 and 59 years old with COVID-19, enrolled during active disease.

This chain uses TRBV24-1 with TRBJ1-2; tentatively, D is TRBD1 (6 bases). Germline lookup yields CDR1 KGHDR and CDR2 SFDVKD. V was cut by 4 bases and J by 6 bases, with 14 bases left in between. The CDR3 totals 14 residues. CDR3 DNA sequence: TGTGCCACCAGTGACCCTGACAGGAGCCATGGCTACACCTTC. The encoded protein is CATSDPDRSHGYTF.

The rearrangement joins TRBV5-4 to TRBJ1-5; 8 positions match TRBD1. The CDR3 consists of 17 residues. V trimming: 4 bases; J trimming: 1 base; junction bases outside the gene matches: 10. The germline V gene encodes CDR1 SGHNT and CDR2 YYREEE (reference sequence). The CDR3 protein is CASSATGVGISNQPQHF. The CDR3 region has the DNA TGTGCCAGCAGCGCGACAGGGGTTGGGATAAGCAATCAGCCCCAGCATTTT.

The CDR3 region has the DNA TGTGCCAGTAGTACCGACACGAAAGAGACCCAGTACTTC. Amino acid sequence: CASSTDTKETQYF. This chain links TRBV19 with TRBJ2-5; D not resolved. This CDR3 contains 13 residues. Trimming took off 4 bases at V and 3 bases at J, with 9 bases between the two ends. Germline CDR1 and CDR2: LNHDA and SQIVND (reference sequence).

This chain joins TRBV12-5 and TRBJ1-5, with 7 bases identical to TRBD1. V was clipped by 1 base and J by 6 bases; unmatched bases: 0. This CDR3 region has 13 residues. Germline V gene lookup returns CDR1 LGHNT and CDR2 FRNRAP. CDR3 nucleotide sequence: TGTGCTAGTGGTTTGGGACAGGGTCAGCCCCAGCATTTT. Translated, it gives CASGLGQGQPQHF.

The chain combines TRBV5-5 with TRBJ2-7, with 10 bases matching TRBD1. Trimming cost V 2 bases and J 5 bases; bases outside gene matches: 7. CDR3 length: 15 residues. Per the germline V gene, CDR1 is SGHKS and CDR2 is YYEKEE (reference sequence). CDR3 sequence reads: CASSLGTGEGNEQYF. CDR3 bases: TGTGCCAGCAGCTTAGGGACAGGGGAAGGAAACGAGCAGTACTTC.

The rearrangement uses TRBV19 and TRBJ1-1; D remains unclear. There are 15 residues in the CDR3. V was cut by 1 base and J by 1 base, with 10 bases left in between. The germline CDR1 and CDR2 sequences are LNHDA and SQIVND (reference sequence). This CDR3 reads CASSIVGRQNTEAFF. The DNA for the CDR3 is TGTGCCAGTAGTATAGTTGGCCGACAGAACACTGAAGCTTTCTTT.

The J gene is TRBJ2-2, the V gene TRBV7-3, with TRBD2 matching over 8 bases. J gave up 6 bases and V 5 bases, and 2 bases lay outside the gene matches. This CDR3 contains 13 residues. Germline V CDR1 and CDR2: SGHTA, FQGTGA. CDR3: CASSPGGAGELFF. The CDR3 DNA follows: TGTGCCAGCAGCCCCGGGGGGGCCGGGGAGCTGTTTTTT.

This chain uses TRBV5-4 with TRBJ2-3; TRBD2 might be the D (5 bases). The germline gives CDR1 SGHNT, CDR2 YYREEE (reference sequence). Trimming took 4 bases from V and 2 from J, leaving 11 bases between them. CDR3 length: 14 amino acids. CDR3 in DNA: TGTGCCAGCAGCAGGACTGGACCCACAGATACGCAGTATTTT. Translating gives CASSRTGPTDTQYF.

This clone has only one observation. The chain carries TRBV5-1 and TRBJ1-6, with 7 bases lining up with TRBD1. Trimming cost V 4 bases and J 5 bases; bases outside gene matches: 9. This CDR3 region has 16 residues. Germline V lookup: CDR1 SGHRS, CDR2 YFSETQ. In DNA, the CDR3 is TGCGCCAGCAGCCCGTCGGGACAGCTGAATAATTCACCCCTCCACTTT. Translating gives CASSPSGQLNNSPLHF.

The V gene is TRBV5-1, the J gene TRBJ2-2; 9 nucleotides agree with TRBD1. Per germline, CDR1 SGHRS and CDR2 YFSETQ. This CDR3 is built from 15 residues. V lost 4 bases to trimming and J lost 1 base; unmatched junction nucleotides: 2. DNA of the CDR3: TGCGCCAGCAGCCCGACAGGGGGGAACACCGGGGAGCTGTTTTTT. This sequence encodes CASSPTGGNTGELFF.